This TCR beta chain is drawn from a study of blood T cell repertoires in COVID-19. The sample holds one count of this clone. TCRdb's table, derived via immunoSEQ multiplex PCR, lists solely in-frame clones and lacks some. Of 300,000 to 400,000 clones listed, roughly 85% are singletons. The origin of this receptor is a human donor in a cohort sampled during active COVID-19. The sample was peripheral blood.

The CDR3 DNA is TGTGCCAGCAGTCATCTTTCTAGCGGGAAAAATTCGGGTGAGCAGTACTTC. Encoded protein: CASSHLSSGKNSGEQYF. This chain links TRBV28 with TRBJ2-7; 9 bases fit TRBD2. The germline gives CDR1 MDHEN, CDR2 SYDVKM. CDR3 length equals 17 residues. V trimming: 5 bases; J trimming: 7 bases; junction bases outside the gene matches: 18.